This T cell receptor (beta chain) was found in a study of shared clonotypes between healthy human individuals. Study conclusions and caveats: An effect of sequencing depth on clonotype sharing among donors was expected.

Using immunoSEQ multiplex PCR, the repertoire was profiled, and TCRdb retains in-frame clones only, with some absent. The table has over 850,000 clones, approximately 80% seen once; the top ten hold 0.55% to 0.7%. The V and J ends lost 2 bases and 6 bases respectively, with 26 bases between them. The CDR3 has 19 amino acids. Germline CDR1 KGHSH, CDR2 LQKENI. The CD4+ fraction was divided into a CD45RA+ naive subset and a CD45RA-negative memory subset. To note about this clone: What it binds is not known.

Material for sequencing was memory CD4+ T cells from PBMCs. Stated subset: CD45RA-negative fraction. This receptor was obtained from a man aged 18 to 30 in good health. Some clones in this sample may be carry-over from other donors' samples. The chain uses TRBV18 and TRBJ1-3; D perhaps matches TRBD1 (5 bases). DNA of the CDR3: TGTGCCAGCTCACCAACAATGGACCTAGACAGCTCCGGGGAAAACACCATATATTTT. Its translation is CASSPTMDLDSSGENTIYF.